This TCR beta chain was captured in a study of vaccination effects on CD4 cells after COVID-19 (dated 2022 in TCRdb). Regarding the research as a whole: To identify antigen-specific CD4+ T cell clonotypes by their expansion, the ViraFEST assay first stimulated PBMC with viral peptide pools and then applied TCR sequencing. In the study, cultures from other donors were sequenced using the Oncomine TCR Beta short-read assay on an Illumina iSeq 100. Pre-vaccine samples from a couple of convalescent patients were drawn 16 days and one week before the first dose, 142 and 148 days after COVID-19 diagnosis. Participants received two doses of either the BNT162b2 or the mRNA-1273 mRNA SARS-CoV-2 vaccine. The full study included fewer than eleven COVID-19 convalescent patients and several SARS-CoV-2-naive healthy vaccine recipients. SARS-CoV-2 spike-specific CD4+ TCR repertoires from before and after mRNA vaccination were compared in COVID-19 convalescent patients and in infection-naive vaccine recipients. Each well held roughly 2.2 million PBMC cultured in IMDM containing roughly 5.1% human AB serum, 8.5 to 10 IU/ml IL-2 and gentamicin, along with about 10 ug/ml peptides.

The paper as a whole reports these results and caveats: Marked clonal contraction was observed in both infection-induced and vaccine-induced clones at late post-vaccination timepoints, consistent with waning T cell responses. In convalescent patients, the post-vaccine spike-reactive repertoire was composed mainly of new vaccine-induced clones that were largely distinct from infection-induced clones. Only a small number of convalescent patients were included, and no early post-infection timepoints were available, which limited the study.

Counted from cysteine to phenylalanine, this CDR3 has 15 amino acids. Solely the CDR3 DNA is kept, with 45 bases framed from the first base. The CDR1 and CDR2 encoded by the germline V gene are SGDLS and YYNGEE. At the junction V is shortened by 0 bases and J by 4 bases, with 12 bases in between. To note about this clone: It lacks a known antigen. The input lacks base qualities; no much larger clone sits a single base away.

After roughly 11 days of culture, CD4+ T cells were isolated with the EasySep CD4+ T cell isolation kit. PCR-confirmed SARS-CoV-2 infection had occurred in convalescent patients between March and December 2020, before the Alpha, Beta and Delta variants emerged in the United States. Half of the culture medium was replaced with fresh IL-2-containing medium on days 3 and 7. Each peptide stimulation condition was cultured in triplicate wells unless otherwise noted. Using Ficoll-Paque Plus gradient centrifugation, PBMC were separated from whole blood and then either used fresh or cryopreserved at -140C. The QIAamp micro DNA kit was used to extract genomic DNA from the cultured CD4+ T cells. Libraries were built with the immunoSEQ multiplex PCR assay. DNA from the CD4+ T cells that had been cultured and isolated underwent TCR beta CDR3 sequencing. Per the authors' processing: Non-productive TCR sequences were removed and reads were trimmed to the CDR3 region, keeping CDR3s of at least 7 amino acids. The MANAFEST web app was used to identify antigen-specific clonotypes by comparing expansion in peptide wells with expansion in reference cultures. For clones to be considered positive, expansion at FDR<0.05 versus reference and all other wells, an odds ratio above 5, and a frequency above 0.1% in two replicate wells were required. A clonotype was called cross-reactive if it was significantly expanded both in SARS-CoV-2 spike wells and in at least one common cold coronavirus spike condition. CDR3 similarity was assessed by Levenshtein distance using the stringdist R package, and unrooted trees were constructed with ape in R 3.6.1. This immuneACCESS table, as held by TCRdb, lists in-frame sequences with V and J called but not all clones. Of the missing ones, under half trace to an unresolved V gene in checked studies; the others have no known cause. V, J and clone size are those of that table, while D and trimming were read from the DNA. The sample includes tens of thousands of clones, with approximately 70% observed a single time. Roughly 25% of the sample lies in the top ten.

The rearranged chain carries TRBV9 and TRBJ2-3; the D region may be TRBD1 or TRBD2, each matching 6 bases equally. The sequencing used CD4+ T cells from PBMCs cultured without peptide, collected before COVID-19 vaccination. The source of this sequence is a human donor who had a prior SARS-CoV-2 infection. Here the CDR3 is given as CASSVVGGLADTQYF. The sequenced DNA: TGTGCCAGCAGCGTAGTGGGGGGCCTCGCAGATACGCAGTATTTT.